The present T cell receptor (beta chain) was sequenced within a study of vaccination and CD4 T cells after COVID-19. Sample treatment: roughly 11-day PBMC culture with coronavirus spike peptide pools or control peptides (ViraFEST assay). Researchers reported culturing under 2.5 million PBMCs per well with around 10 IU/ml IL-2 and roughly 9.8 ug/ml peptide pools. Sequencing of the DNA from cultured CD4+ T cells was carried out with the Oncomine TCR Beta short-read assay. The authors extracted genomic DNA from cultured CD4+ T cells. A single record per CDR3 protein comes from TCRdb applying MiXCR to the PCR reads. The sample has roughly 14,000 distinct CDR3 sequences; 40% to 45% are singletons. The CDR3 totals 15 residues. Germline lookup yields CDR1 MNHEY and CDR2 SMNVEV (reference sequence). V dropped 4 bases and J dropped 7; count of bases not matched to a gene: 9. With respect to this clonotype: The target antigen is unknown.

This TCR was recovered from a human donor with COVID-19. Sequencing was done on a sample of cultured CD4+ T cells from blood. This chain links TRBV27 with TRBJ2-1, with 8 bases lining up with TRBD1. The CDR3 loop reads CASSYSGGVKNEQFF. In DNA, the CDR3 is TGTGCCAGCAGTTACTCAGGGGGCGTGAAGAATGAGCAGTTCTTC.